A selection of T cell receptor beta chains follows, all from one sample in a study of cytomegalovirus exposure and HLA in healthy donors. Some clones are missing from TCRdb's copy, which holds only in-frame ones; the method was immunoSEQ multiplex PCR. The sample records 90,000 or so clones, approximately 70% being singletons. Sequenced input: PBMCs. The receptors were sampled from a woman aged 45-60 years in good health and CMV-seropositive. Both conserved end residues are part of each CDR3. D genes are given only for firm matches. Clone size is not always given. Where it is, it says once, few, many or a class for expanded clones.

clone size,J gene,D gene,V gene,CDR3 protein,CDR3 DNA
.,TRBJ1-3,.,TRBV18,CASSSGLSGNTIYF,TGTGCCAGCTCTTCGGGACTCTCTGGAAACACCATATATTTT
.,TRBJ2-7,.,TRBV28,CASTLGGHLSYEQYF,TGTGCCAGCACCCTGGGAGGACACCTCTCCTACGAGCAGTACTTC
.,TRBJ2-3,.,TRBV15,CATSRDQAKTGDTQYF,TGTGCCACCAGCAGAGATCAGGCCAAAACCGGAGATACGCAGTATTTT
.,TRBJ2-1,TRBD1,TRBV7-2,CASSIVAGTGGNEQFF,TGTGCCAGCAGCATCGTCGCCGGGACAGGGGGCAATGAGCAGTTCTTC
.,TRBJ1-1,.,TRBV5-4,CASSLSRGNTEAFF,TGTGCCAGCAGCTTGAGCAGGGGGAACACTGAAGCTTTCTTT
few,TRBJ2-7,TRBD2,TRBV4-1,CASSLGGTSGLYEQYF,TGCGCCAGCAGCCTCGGAGGGACTAGCGGACTCTACGAGCAGTACTTC
.,TRBJ2-5,.,TRBV7-2,CASHRPGNQETQYF,TGTGCCAGCCACAGGCCGGGCAATCAAGAGACCCAGTACTTC
.,TRBJ1-2,.,TRBV28,CASSESGRDGYTF,TGTGCCAGCAGTGAATCAGGGAGGGACGGCTACACCTTC
.,TRBJ2-1,.,TRBV30,CAWSVPGWGRGIEQFF,TGTGCCTGGAGTGTACCGGGTTGGGGCCGCGGGATTGAGCAGTTCTTC
once,TRBJ2-1,.,TRBV5-1,CASSLPGLANNEQFF,TGCGCCAGCAGCTTGCCTGGCCTAGCCAACAATGAGCAGTTCTTC
once,TRBJ2-3,TRBD1,TRBV10-3,CAISENRGQADTQYF,TGTGCCATCAGTGAGAACAGGGGGCAGGCAGATACGCAGTATTTT
.,TRBJ2-5,TRBD2,TRBV19,CASSIGGETQYF,TGTGCCAGTAGTATCGGGGGGGAGACCCAGTACTTC
.,TRBJ2-5,.,TRBV6-6,CASKAGSQETQYF,TGTGCCAGCAAGGCGGGTTCCCAAGAGACCCAGTACTTC
.,TRBJ2-7,.,TRBV11-2,CASSILGYEQYF,TGTGCCAGCAGCATACTAGGGTACGAGCAGTACTTC
few,TRBJ2-5,TRBD2,TRBV29-1,CSAEGAGGGETQYF,TGCAGCGCTGAGGGAGCGGGAGGGGGAGAGACCCAGTACTTC
.,TRBJ2-7,TRBD2,TRBV7-9,CASSLAGTIRSGQYF,TGTGCCAGCAGCTTAGCGGGGACTATCAGGTCGGGGCAGTACTTC
.,TRBJ2-3,.,TRBV10-3,CAIRETTQTYTDTQYF,TGTGCCATCAGGGAGACTACCCAAACCTACACAGATACGCAGTATTTT
.,TRBJ1-1,.,TRBV9,CASSTRLEAEAFF,TGTGCCAGCAGCACCCGTCTCGAGGCCGAGGCTTTCTTT
.,TRBJ1-3,TRBD1,TRBV23-1,CASSKGTGGANTIYF,TGCGCCAGCAGTAAAGGGACAGGTGGGGCAAACACCATATATTTT
.,TRBJ1-1,.,TRBV28,CASRSMIQGRNTEAFF,TGTGCCAGCAGAAGCATGATACAGGGACGTAACACTGAAGCTTTCTTT
.,TRBJ2-7,TRBD1,TRBV6-1,CASSEQGALDEQYF,TGTGCCAGCAGTGAACAGGGGGCCCTGGACGAGCAGTACTTC
few,TRBJ2-7,TRBD2,TRBV4-1,CASSHGRAGGSYEQYF,TGCGCCAGCAGCCACGGACGGGCGGGAGGTTCCTACGAGCAGTACTTC
.,TRBJ2-1,.,TRBV7-2,CASSLGRGRYNEQFF,TGTGCCAGCAGCCTGGGCCGGGGTCGCTACAATGAGCAGTTCTTC
.,TRBJ1-2,.,TRBV28,CASSLSEGYTF,TGTGCCAGCAGTCTGTCGGAGGGCTACACCTTC
.,TRBJ1-1,.,TRBV6-1,CASSAQGSEAFF,TGTGCCAGCAGTGCCCAGGGTAGTGAAGCTTTCTTT
.,TRBJ2-2,TRBD1,TRBV6-5,CASTYWTGGPGELFF,TGTGCCAGCACCTATTGGACAGGGGGACCCGGGGAGCTGTTTTTT
.,TRBJ2-1,TRBD1,TRBV19,CASTTDRGSYNEQFF,TGTGCCAGTACCACGGACAGGGGCTCCTACAATGAGCAGTTCTTC
.,TRBJ2-2,TRBD1,TRBV11-1,CASSSGQGSGELFF,TGTGCCAGCAGCTCGGGACAGGGCTCCGGGGAGCTGTTTTTT
.,TRBJ2-3,TRBD2,TRBV19,CASSRTGLADPHTDTQYF,TGTGCCAGTAGTCGAACGGGACTAGCGGATCCTCACACAGATACGCAGTATTTT
.,TRBJ2-1,TRBD2,TRBV6-5,CASSLTSGIGAEQFF,TGTGCCAGCAGTTTGACTAGCGGGATTGGCGCTGAGCAGTTCTTC
.,TRBJ1-2,.,TRBV10-1,CASSEKQRGGRPNYGYTF,TGCGCCAGCAGTGAGAAACAGAGGGGGGGTAGGCCTAACTATGGCTACACCTTC
.,TRBJ2-5,.,TRBV5-1,CASSSSAGGAQETQYF,TGCGCCAGCAGCTCGTCGGCAGGAGGGGCCCAAGAGACCCAGTACTTC
.,TRBJ2-1,TRBD2,TRBV5-1,CASCQLAKGYNEQFF,TGCGCCAGCTGCCAACTAGCGAAAGGGTACAATGAGCAGTTCTTC
.,TRBJ1-5,.,TRBV19,CASSIDRGSSQPQHF,TGTGCCAGTAGTATAGATAGAGGGTCTAGTCAGCCCCAGCATTTT
.,TRBJ1-6,.,TRBV2,CASGGQLSSYNSPLHF,TGTGCCAGCGGAGGTCAACTGAGCTCCTATAATTCACCCCTCCACTTT
.,TRBJ1-2,TRBD1,TRBV6-6,CASSSGGRPYGYTF,TGTGCCAGCAGTTCAGGGGGCCGCCCCTATGGCTACACCTTC
.,TRBJ1-2,.,TRBV21-1,CASSKGPVYGYTF,TGTGCCAGCAGCAAGGGGCCGGTCTATGGCTACACCTTC
few,TRBJ2-4,.,TRBV19,CASSIPGLAKNIQYF,TGTGCCAGTAGTATCCCGGGACTAGCCAAAAACATTCAGTACTTC
once,TRBJ2-3,TRBD2,TRBV5-1,CASTELAGASSTDTQYF,TGCGCCAGCACCGAGCTAGCGGGAGCGTCTAGCACAGATACGCAGTATTTT
.,TRBJ2-2,.,TRBV10-3,CATREASTGELFF,TGTGCCACCCGTGAGGCCAGCACCGGGGAGCTGTTTTTT
once,TRBJ2-5,.,TRBV29-1,CSASFNVLKGAQYF,TGCAGCGCATCTTTTAACGTCCTCAAAGGGGCCCAGTACTTC
few,TRBJ1-4,.,TRBV10-3,CASDPRGGQREKLFF,TGTGCCTCCGACCCCCGGGGAGGACAAAGGGAAAAACTGTTTTTT
medium-sized,TRBJ2-2,.,TRBV4-1,CASSPGVDNGELFF,TGCGCCAGCAGCCCCGGGGTAGATAACGGGGAGCTGTTTTTT
.,TRBJ2-4,.,TRBV5-6,CASSPPTGAKNIQYF,TGTGCCAGCAGCCCACCGACAGGAGCCAAAAACATTCAGTACTTC
few,TRBJ2-5,.,TRBV5-1,CASSLEFRGTEETQYF,TGCGCCAGCAGCTTGGAGTTTCGGGGGACAGAAGAGACCCAGTACTTC
.,TRBJ2-6,.,TRBV6-6,CASSRTSSGANVLTF,TGTGCCAGCAGCCGAACAAGCTCTGGGGCCAACGTCCTGACTTTC
.,TRBJ2-7,.,TRBV28,CASTSEFYEQYF,TGTGCCAGCACATCGGAGTTCTACGAGCAGTACTTC
.,TRBJ2-5,TRBD1,TRBV7-2,CASKGGRGEETQYF,TGTGCCAGCAAAGGGGGCAGGGGCGAGGAGACCCAGTACTTC
.,TRBJ2-2,.,TRBV7-2,CASSRMVGPGTGELFF,TGTGCCAGCAGTCGAATGGTAGGGCCGGGGACCGGGGAGCTGTTTTTT
few,TRBJ2-3,TRBD1,TRBV5-1,CASSSVTGSTDTQYF,TGCGCCAGCAGCTCCGTGACAGGGAGCACAGATACGCAGTATTTT
.,TRBJ2-3,.,TRBV7-2,CASSLWRDTQYF,TGTGCCAGCAGCTTATGGAGGGATACGCAGTATTTT
.,TRBJ2-7,.,TRBV2,CASFSGTLSYEQYF,TGTGCCAGCTTCTCCGGGACTCTCTCCTACGAGCAGTACTTC
.,TRBJ2-7,TRBD2,TRBV13,CASTGTSGYEQYF,TGTGCCAGCACCGGGACTAGCGGCTACGAGCAGTACTTC
.,TRBJ2-7,.,TRBV9,CASSFGQSSSYEQYF,TGTGCCAGCAGCTTTGGACAGTCAAGCTCCTACGAGCAGTACTTC